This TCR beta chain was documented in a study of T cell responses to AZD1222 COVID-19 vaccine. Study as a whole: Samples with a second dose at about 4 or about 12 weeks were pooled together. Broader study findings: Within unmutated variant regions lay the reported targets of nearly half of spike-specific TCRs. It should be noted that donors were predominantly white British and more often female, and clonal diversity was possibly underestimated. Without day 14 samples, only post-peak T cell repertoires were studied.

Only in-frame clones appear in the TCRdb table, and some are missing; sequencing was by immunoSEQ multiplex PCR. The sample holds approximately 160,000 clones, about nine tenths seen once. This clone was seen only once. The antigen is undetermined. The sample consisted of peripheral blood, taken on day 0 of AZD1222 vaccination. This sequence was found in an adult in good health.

The CDR3 sequence: CASSRDRGQSGYTF. In DNA, the CDR3 is TGTGCCAGCAGTCGAGACAGGGGGCAAAGTGGCTACACCTTC. This chain connects TRBV6-4 to TRBJ1-2; 10 bases map to TRBD1. Germline CDR1 is MRHNA and CDR2 is SNTAGT. The CDR3 extends over 14 amino acids. J was trimmed by 7 bases and V by 5 bases; bases with no gene match: 7.